This passage covers 11 T cell receptor beta chains from one sample sequenced in a study of T cells in Graves' hyperthyroidism and ophthalmopathy. Template material for amplifying TCR beta CDR3 regions consisted of RNA transcripts. The HTBI primer set was used in a first-round RT-PCR of the TCR CDR3. TCRdb re-called the multiplex PCR reads through MiXCR, storing one row per CDR3 protein. Here the sample spans roughly 660,000 distinct CDR3 sequences, around a sixth being singletons. Sequences were obtained from blood. Source of these receptors: a man in his fifties with Graves' hyperthyroidism.

This clonotype was seen ten or more times. This chain joins TRBV7-3 and TRBJ2-2; D is tentatively TRBD1 or TRBD2 (5 bases each). The CDR3 has 14 amino acids. Germline V lookup: CDR1 SGHTA, CDR2 FQGTGA. V dropped 5 bases and J dropped 4 bases, with 11 bases sitting between them. CDR3 protein: CASSPGLSTGELFF. In DNA form, the CDR3 reads TGTGCCAGCAGCCCGGGGCTCAGCACCGGGGAGCTGTTTTTT.

The chain carries TRBV7-9 and TRBJ2-7; D possibly corresponds to TRBD2 (5 bases). CDR1 SEHNR and CDR2 FQNEAQ come from the germline V gene (reference sequence). With 5 bases removed from V and 2 bases from J, the gap between germline ends came to 16 bases. The CDR3 sequence is 15 residues long. DNA for the CDR3: TGTGCCAGCAGCGCAGTGGCTAGCCGAGCCTACGAGCAGTACTTC. Its translation: CASSAVASRAYEQYF.

This clonotype was detected many times. This may arise from a read error, as a much more abundant clone is one base away. V is TRBV11-1 and J is TRBJ2-5; no clear D gene. The CDR3 length is 14 residues. Germline lookup yields CDR1 SGHAT and CDR2 FQDESV (reference sequence). The CDR3 sequence: CANSFGGNQETQYF. The CDR3 DNA reads as TGTGCCAACAGCTTTGGCGGAAACCAAGAGACCCAGTACTTC.

Concerning this clonotype: This may arise from a read error, as a much more abundant clone is one base away. The rearrangement joins TRBV6-1 to TRBJ2-1; 7 nucleotides line up with TRBD2. There are 15 residues in the CDR3. Germline CDR1 is MNHNS and CDR2 is SASEGT. CDR3 nucleotides: TGTGCCAGCAGTAAAGGGACTACCTCCCACAATGAGCAGTTCTTC. Amino acid sequence: CASSKGTTSHNEQFF.

This clonotype was detected a few times. The chain recombines TRBV24-1 with TRBJ2-1; no firm D call. Trimming left V 1 base short and J 7 bases short, with 10 bases between. This CDR3 contains 14 residues. Per germline, CDR1 KGHDR and CDR2 SFDVKD. The CDR3 spells CATSDFVAENEQFF. The DNA for the CDR3 is TGTGCCACCAGTGATTTTGTAGCTGAAAATGAGCAGTTCTTC.

This clonotype came up a few times. The rearrangement links TRBV10-3 to TRBJ1-1, with 11 bases fitting TRBD1. CDR3 length: 19 residues. Germline V gene data show CDR1 as ENHRY and CDR2 as SYGVKD. The V segment lost 0 bases and the J segment 1 base; nucleotides outside the gene matches: 10. The CDR3 is CAISESSGQGARGNTEAFF. In DNA form, the CDR3 reads TGTGCCATCAGTGAGTCTAGTGGACAGGGGGCGCGAGGGAACACTGAAGCTTTCTTT.

This clonotype was recorded at least ten times. The V and J genes are TRBV28 and TRBJ2-7; the match to TRBD1 covers 10 bases. This CDR3 has 12 residues. Trimming cost V 5 bases and J 6 bases; bases outside gene matches: 1. CDR1 and CDR2 (germline): MDHEN, SYDVKM. The CDR3: CASSRTGGEQYF. DNA for the CDR3: TGTGCCAGCAGTCGGACAGGGGGCGAGCAGTACTTC.

This clonotype was recorded a few times. This chain links TRBV5-6 with TRBJ1-2; D not certain. Deletions cut 7 bases from V and 3 bases from J, with 13 bases between. Germline-derived CDR1 and CDR2 are SGHDT and YYEEEE. The CDR3 loop spans 13 amino acids. CDR3 in amino acids: CASVSGGYYGYTF. CDR3 sequence (DNA): TGTGCCAGCGTATCCGGTGGATACTATGGCTACACCTTC.

This clonotype was picked up many times. V usage is TRBV28 and J usage is TRBJ2-2; D gene unclear. The CDR3 runs 13 residues. V was trimmed by 3 bases and J by 6 bases, leaving 8 bases between them. CDR1 and CDR2 (germline): MDHEN, SYDVKM. The CDR3 DNA is TGTGCCAGCAGTTTCGATCGGGCCGGGGAGCTGTTTTTT. Translating it yields CASSFDRAGELFF.

The rearrangement uses TRBV6-5 and TRBJ2-7, with TRBD1 as a possible D gene (6 bases). The CDR3 loop spans 15 amino acids. The V and J ends lost 0 bases and 5 bases respectively, with 14 bases between them. Per germline, CDR1 MNHEY and CDR2 SVGAGI. The CDR3 sequence: CASSYSIHQGHEQYF. Here the CDR3 DNA reads TGTGCCAGCAGTTACTCGATTCACCAGGGGCACGAGCAGTACTTC.

This clonotype has ten or more counts. The chain is built from TRBV29-1 and TRBJ2-5, with D hard to call. Deletions cut 2 bases from V and 0 bases from J, with 10 bases between. Germline values: CDR1 SQVTM, CDR2 ANQGSEA. CDR3 length: 14 residues. Written as DNA, the CDR3 is TGCAGCGTTGAACTTTACACAGACCAAGAGACCCAGTACTTC. Its translation is CSVELYTDQETQYF.